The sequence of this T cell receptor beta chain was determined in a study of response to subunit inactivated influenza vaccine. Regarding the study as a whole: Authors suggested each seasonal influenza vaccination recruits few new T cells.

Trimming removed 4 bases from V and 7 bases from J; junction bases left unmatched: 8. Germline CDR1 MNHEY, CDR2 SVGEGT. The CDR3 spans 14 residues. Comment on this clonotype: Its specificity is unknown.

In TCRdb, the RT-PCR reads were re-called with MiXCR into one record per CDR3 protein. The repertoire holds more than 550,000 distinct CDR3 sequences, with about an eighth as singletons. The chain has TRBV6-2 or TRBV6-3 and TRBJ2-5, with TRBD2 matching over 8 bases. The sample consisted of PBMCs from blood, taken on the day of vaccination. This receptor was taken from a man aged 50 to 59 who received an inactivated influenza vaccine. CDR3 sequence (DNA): TGTGCCAGCAGTTCCGGGACTAGACACGGGACCCAGTACTTC. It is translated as CASSSGTRHGTQYF.